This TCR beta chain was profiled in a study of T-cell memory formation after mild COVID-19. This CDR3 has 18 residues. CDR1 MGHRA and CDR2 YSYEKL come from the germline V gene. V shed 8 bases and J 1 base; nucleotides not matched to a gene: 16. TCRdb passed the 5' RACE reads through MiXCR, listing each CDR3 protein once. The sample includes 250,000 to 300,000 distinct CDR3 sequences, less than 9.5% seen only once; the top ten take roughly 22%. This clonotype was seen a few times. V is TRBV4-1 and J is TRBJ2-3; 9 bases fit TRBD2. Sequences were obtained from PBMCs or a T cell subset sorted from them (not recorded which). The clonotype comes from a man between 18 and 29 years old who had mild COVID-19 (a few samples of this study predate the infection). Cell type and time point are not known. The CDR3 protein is CASDPLAGAGSRTDTQYF. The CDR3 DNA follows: TGCGCCAGCGACCCATTAGCGGGGGCCGGGTCTCGCACAGATACGCAGTATTTT.